What follows is one TCR beta chain and its context. This sample was taken from a study of T-cell reconstitution after alpha-beta-depleted transplantation in children. Unique molecular identifiers were built into the TCRbeta library. TCRdb reanalysed the PCR reads using MiXCR and keeps one entry per CDR3 protein. Of some 240,000 distinct CDR3 sequences in the sample, 9.7% were seen once. The V segment lost 2 bases and the J segment 2 bases; nucleotides outside the gene matches: 11. The CDR3 contains 18 residues. Per the germline V gene, CDR1 is SGHRS and CDR2 is YFSETQ. This specimen consisted of PBMCs from the stem cell graft donor, obtained from the stem cell graft. The sequence derives from a human donor who donated a stem cell graft to a child with SCID. This chain joins TRBV5-1 and TRBJ1-3; 9 positions agree with TRBD1. Here the CDR3 DNA reads TGCGCCAGCAGCTTAGGGACAGGGAAGAAGGCAGCTGGAAACACCATATATTTT. Translation: CASSLGTGKKAAGNTIYF.